A single sample gave rise to the 16 T cell receptor beta chains below, sequenced in a study of blood T cell repertoires in COVID-19. Assay used: immunoSEQ multiplex PCR; TCRdb lists only in-frame clones, some missing. The sample carries about 170,000 clones, about 85% recorded once. Input material: peripheral blood. These receptors all come from an older man with COVID-19, enrolled during active disease.

This clone has a handful of counts. The chain carries TRBV15 and TRBJ1-3; possible D gene TRBD1, 5 bases. The V gene lost 4 bases and the J gene lost 0 bases, with 16 bases spanning the gap. Germline V gene lookup returns CDR1 LNHNV and CDR2 YYDKDF (reference sequence). The CDR3 has 17 amino acids. This chain's CDR3 is CATSTRGMWRSGNTIYF. The CDR3 DNA reads TGTGCCACCAGCACAAGGGGAATGTGGCGCTCTGGAAACACCATATATTTT.

This sequence joins TRBV2 and TRBJ2-5; perhaps TRBD2 as D (7 bases). The CDR3 contains 15 residues. The germline CDR1 and CDR2 sequences are SNHLY and FYNNEI. V lost 4 bases, J lost 5 bases, and 17 bases lay in between. The CDR3 DNA is TGTGCCAGCAGTGGGAGGGGGGGTGGTCGGGAGACCCAGTACTTC. It encodes CASSGRGGGRETQYF.

J is TRBJ2-5 and V is TRBV9; D may be TRBD2 (5 bases). V was pared by 2 bases and J by 2 bases, with 10 bases between. CDR1 is SGDLS, CDR2 YYNGEE, per germline. The CDR3 is made up of 14 amino acids. The CDR3 DNA sequence: TGTGCCAGCAGCGTGCATGGACTGCAAGAGACCCAGTACTTC. The encoded protein is CASSVHGLQETQYF.

This chain joins TRBV7-3 and TRBJ2-2, with TRBD1 identical over 8 bases. The germline V gene has CDR1 SGHTA and CDR2 FQGTGA. The trim removed 5 bases at V and 5 bases at J, leaving 4 bases unmatched. This CDR3 is built from 14 residues. In DNA, the CDR3 is TGTGCCAGCAGCCCAGGGGGCCGGACCGGGGAGCTGTTTTTT. Protein: CASSPGGRTGELFF.

The J gene is TRBJ2-6, the V gene TRBV2; no definite D call. V shed 9 bases and J shed 4 bases, with 7 bases lying between them. Germline CDR1 is SNHLY and CDR2 is FYNNEI. The CDR3 contains 12 residues. The CDR3 loop reads CASARGANVLTF. CDR3 nucleotides: TGTGCCAGTGCCCGGGGGGCCAACGTCCTGACTTTC.

The chain combines TRBV28 with TRBJ1-2; TRBD1 might be the D (5 bases). Germline loops: CDR1 MDHEN, CDR2 SYDVKM. Trimming stripped 2 bases from V and 7 bases from J, with 17 bases between. The CDR3 length is 15 residues. The CDR3 DNA follows: TGTGCCAGCAGTTTAATAGGCAGGGATGGTGGTGGCTACACCTTC. It yields the protein CASSLIGRDGGGYTF.

The gene calls are TRBV7-2 and TRBJ2-7; D may be TRBD1 (6 bases). V dropped 0 bases and J dropped 2 bases, with 29 bases sitting between them. The CDR3 runs 21 residues. In germline, CDR1 is SGHTA, CDR2 FQGNSA. The chain's CDR3 is CASSLAFGDTVVGPHPYEQYF. In nucleotides, the CDR3 is TGTGCCAGCAGCTTAGCCTTCGGGGACACGGTAGTCGGACCTCACCCCTACGAGCAGTACTTC. The full variable domain, in which reference TRBV7-2 and TRBJ2-7 provide the parts outside the CDR3, is GAGVSQSPSNKVTEKGKDVELRCDPISGHTALYWYRQSLGQGLEFLIYFQGNSAPDKSGLPSDRFSAERTGGSVSTLTIQRTQQEDSAVYLCASSLAFGDTVVGPHPYEQYFGPGTRLTVT.

The rearrangement joins TRBV7-3 to TRBJ2-1; D is possibly TRBD1 (6 bases). CDR3 size: 17 residues. With 0 bases removed from V and 7 bases from J, the gap between germline ends came to 19 bases. The germline gives CDR1 SGHTA, CDR2 FQGTGA. This CDR3 reads CASSLTADRLTLNEQFF. The CDR3 bases are TGTGCCAGCAGCTTAACCGCCGACAGGTTAACGCTGAATGAGCAGTTCTTC.

V usage is TRBV5-6 and J usage is TRBJ2-7; the D gene is possibly TRBD1 (6 bases). The CDR3 has 16 amino acids. V was pared by 5 bases and J by 3 bases, with 21 bases between. Germline loops: CDR1 SGHDT, CDR2 YYEEEE. This CDR3 is CASRGTGPGAFYEQYF. DNA for the CDR3: TGTGCCAGCAGAGGTACAGGGCCAGGGGCTTTCTACGAGCAGTACTTC.

This chain connects TRBV6-5 to TRBJ2-7; possibly TRBD1 for D (5 bases). Germline assignment: CDR1 MNHEY and CDR2 SVGAGI. The CDR3 sequence is 13 residues long. With 2 bases removed from V and 3 bases from J, the gap between germline ends came to 8 bases. The CDR3 reads CASSYQTDYEQYF. Written as DNA, the CDR3 is TGTGCCAGCAGTTACCAGACAGACTACGAGCAGTACTTC.

This chain joins TRBV15 and TRBJ1-4; tentatively, D is TRBD1 (6 bases). This CDR3 contains 14 residues. V was trimmed by 2 bases and J by 7 bases, leaving 11 bases between them. Germline V gene sequence: CDR1 LNHNV, CDR2 YYDKDF (reference sequence). CDR3 in amino acids: CATSRTGRGEKLFF. The CDR3 DNA sequence: TGTGCCACCAGCAGAACAGGGCGAGGTGAAAAACTGTTTTTT.

The chain carries TRBV4-1 and TRBJ2-7, with D possibly TRBD1 on 8 matching bases. CDR1 and CDR2 (germline): MGHRA, YSYEKL. With 4 bases removed from V and 4 bases from J, the gap between germline ends came to 17 bases. This CDR3 has 15 amino acids. CDR3 DNA sequence: TGCGCCAGCAGCCGCTCGGACAGGGAGGGGTACGAGCAGTACTTC. Translation: CASSRSDREGYEQYF.

This clone was counted between two and nine times. The V gene is TRBV28, the J gene TRBJ1-5; a weak D match, TRBD1 (6 bases). Germline V gives CDR1 MDHEN, CDR2 SYDVKM. V was shortened by 6 bases and J by 5 bases, with 17 bases between the two germline ends. This CDR3 comprises 15 residues. The CDR3 bases are TGTGCCAGCAGGCAGGGGACCAAATACGATCAGCCCCAGCATTTT. Translating gives CASRQGTKYDQPQHF.

This rearrangement joins TRBV27 to TRBJ1-2, with 9 bases fitting TRBD1. This CDR3 comprises 18 residues. The germline CDR1 and CDR2 sequences are MNHEY and SMNVEV (reference sequence). Trimming took 4 bases from V and 5 from J; bases not matched to a gene: 17. The CDR3: CASSSTRPYRGRGYGYTF. The CDR3 nucleotides are TGTGCCAGCAGTTCAACCCGCCCATACAGGGGGCGAGGGTATGGCTACACCTTC.

This chain connects TRBV4-3 to TRBJ1-2; 7 bases align to TRBD1. This CDR3 is 16 amino acids long. Looked up from germline, CDR1 is LGHNA and CDR2 is YSLEER. J lost 4 bases, V lost 0 bases, and 8 bases had no gene match. The CDR3 DNA reads as TGCGCCAGCAGCCAAGAGGGGGACAGCTTTTTCTATGGCTACACCTTC. This translates into CASSQEGDSFFYGYTF.

The chain is built from TRBV5-1 and TRBJ2-5, with a possible D match to TRBD2 (6 bases). V lost 5 bases and J 5 bases, leaving 16 bases between the germline ends. Germline V gene sequence: CDR1 SGHRS, CDR2 YFSETQ. The CDR3 consists of 14 residues. In nucleotides, the CDR3 is TGCGCCAGCAGGAGGCGGGGTTCCCAGGAGACCCAGTACTTC. The encoded protein is CASRRRGSQETQYF.